This TCR beta chain was identified in a study of CD8 T cells in Susac syndrome. Random hexamers were used to reverse transcribe roughly 0.45 to 1 ug of RNA. A single record per CDR3 protein comes from TCRdb applying MiXCR to the immunoSEQ multiplex PCR reads. The sample consists of around 220,000 distinct CDR3 sequences, 80% to 95% of them appearing once. This clonotype showed up just once. Germline values: CDR1 LGHNA, CDR2 YSLEER. The V and J ends lost 0 bases and 0 bases, in that order; junction bases with no gene match: 11. This CDR3 is built from 20 residues. The sequencing input was CD8+ T cells from PBMCs. The clonotype originates from a human donor with multiple sclerosis. The chain has TRBV4-3 and TRBJ2-6; 7 positions match TRBD2. The CDR3 DNA reads as TGCGCCAGCAGCCAAGACTTATGGGGGAGGACTAGCTCTGGGGCCAACGTCCTGACTTTC. Its translation: CASSQDLWGRTSSGANVLTF.